These T cell receptor beta chains were read from a single sample in a study of blood T cell repertoires in COVID-19. Produced via immunoSEQ multiplex PCR; TCRdb's table is partial and in-frame only. The sample gives about 160,000 clones, about 81% of which show up once; roughly 10% is in the top ten. Specimen: peripheral blood. These receptors were obtained from a human donor in a cohort sampled during active COVID-19. Each CDR3 is given with its conserved first and last residue. A D gene is named only where the DNA matches it firmly. Rows give clone size only sometimes, using once, few, many, or a class for an expanded clone.

J: TRBJ2-1; D: TRBD2; size: .; V: TRBV20-1; DNA: TGCAGTGCTAGTGATGTTACGGGGGGTTTGAAGGATGAGCAGTTCTTC; CDR3: CSASDVTGGLKDEQFF
J: TRBJ1-1; D: TRBD1; size: .; V: TRBV6-5; DNA: TGTGCCAGCAGCCAAAGGACAGGGGAGACTTCTGAAGCTTTCTTT; CDR3: CASSQRTGETSEAFF
J: TRBJ1-5; D: .; size: few; V: TRBV18; DNA: TGTGCCAGCTCACCAGACTATAGCAATCAGCCCCAGCATTTT; CDR3: CASSPDYSNQPQHF
J: TRBJ2-1; D: TRBD2; size: few; V: TRBV10-3; DNA: TGTGCCATCAGTCAGCCGGGACTAGCGGGAGCTAATGAGCAGTTCTTC; CDR3: CAISQPGLAGANEQFF
J: TRBJ1-2; D: TRBD1; size: once; V: TRBV6-5; DNA: TGTGCCAGCACCAACTCCGGGACAGGAGATAATGGCTACACCTTC; CDR3: CASTNSGTGDNGYTF
J: TRBJ2-1; D: .; size: once; V: TRBV19; DNA: TGTGCCAGTAGTATAAGGGGAGCGGGACAAAATGAGCAGTTCTTC; CDR3: CASSIRGAGQNEQFF
J: TRBJ2-2; D: .; size: .; V: TRBV18; DNA: TGTGCCAGCTCACCAACGAGGGAGAGGGAGCTGTTTTTT; CDR3: CASSPTRERELFF
J: TRBJ2-5; D: TRBD1; size: .; V: TRBV18; DNA: TGTGCCAGCTCTCAACAGGGGGCGGAGGAGACCCAGTACTTC; CDR3: CASSQQGAEETQYF
J: TRBJ2-5; D: .; size: .; V: TRBV29-1; DNA: TGCAGCGTTGCCACGGGAAAAGAGACCCAGTACTTC; CDR3: CSVATGKETQYF
J: TRBJ1-5; D: TRBD1; size: .; V: TRBV30; DNA: TGTGCCTGGAGTGCATCAGGGGGCCAGCCCCAGCATTTT; CDR3: CAWSASGGQPQHF
J: TRBJ1-6; D: .; size: .; V: TRBV12-3/TRBV12-4; DNA: TGTGCCAGCAGTGGGGAGGGGAATTCACCCCTCCACTTT; CDR3: CASSGEGNSPLHF
J: TRBJ2-7; D: TRBD1; size: .; V: TRBV19; DNA: TGTGCCAGTAGCCAATTACAGGGGGCGGTTGACGAGCAGTACTTC; CDR3: CASSQLQGAVDEQYF
J: TRBJ2-2; D: TRBD2; size: .; V: TRBV9; DNA: TGTGCCAGCACCGATCGGGGGGGAACCGGGGAGCTGTTTTTT; CDR3: CASTDRGGTGELFF
J: TRBJ2-2; D: .; size: .; V: TRBV6-5; DNA: TGTGCCAGCAGCCCCCCCAGCGGTTACACCGGGGAGCTGTTTTTT; CDR3: CASSPPSGYTGELFF
J: TRBJ1-1; D: .; size: .; V: TRBV11-1; DNA: TGTGCCAGCAGCTTAGAGGAGGGGACTGAAGCTTTCTTT; CDR3: CASSLEEGTEAFF
J: TRBJ2-5; D: TRBD2; size: .; V: TRBV9; DNA: TGTGCCAGCAGCAGGGGGACTAGCGATCAAGAGACCCAGTACTTC; CDR3: CASSRGTSDQETQYF
J: TRBJ1-2; D: TRBD1; size: .; V: TRBV5-1; DNA: TGCGCCAGCAGCCCGCGATGGGACAGTACGTATGGCTACACCTTC; CDR3: CASSPRWDSTYGYTF
J: TRBJ2-2; D: .; size: .; V: TRBV15; DNA: TGTGCCACCAGCAGGGGGGGAACGAACACCGGGGAGCTGTTTTTT; CDR3: CATSRGGTNTGELFF
J: TRBJ1-1; D: .; size: .; V: TRBV7-8; DNA: TGTGCCAGCAGCTTTGGACAGATGAACACTGAAGCTTTCTTT; CDR3: CASSFGQMNTEAFF
J: TRBJ2-2; D: .; size: .; V: TRBV21-1; DNA: TGTGCCAGCAGCAAAAATTCCCAGGCCACTAGCAGACAGAACACCGGGGAGCTGTTTTTT; CDR3: CASSKNSQATSRQNTGELFF
J: TRBJ1-5; D: TRBD1; size: .; V: TRBV2; DNA: TGTGCCAGCAGCCGGGGACAGGCCAATCAGCCCCAGCATTTT; CDR3: CASSRGQANQPQHF
J: TRBJ2-1; D: TRBD2; size: few; V: TRBV9; DNA: TGTGCCAGCAGCCCAGGGGGTGGCCTAGCGGGAGTTGATGAGCAGTTCTTC; CDR3: CASSPGGGLAGVDEQFF